These T cell receptor beta chains were read from a single sample in a study of cytomegalovirus exposure and HLA in healthy donors. The repertoire was sequenced with immunoSEQ multiplex PCR; TCRdb's copy has only in-frame clones and lacks some. The sample has about 120,000 clones, about 83% seen once. Sequencing used PBMCs. All receptors derive from a woman between 40 and 50 years old in good health and CMV-seropositive. Each CDR3 is given with its conserved first and last residue. D genes are given only for firm matches. The size of a clone is reported for some rows only, either as once, few or many, or as a class for expanded clones.

J gene	clone size	V gene	D gene	CDR3 protein	CDR3 DNA
TRBJ2-3	.	TRBV7-9	.	CASSLKGGVQYF	TGTGCCAGCAGCTTAAAAGGGGGAGTGCAGTATTTT
TRBJ1-3	few	TRBV11-3	.	CASSHTRDTGNTIYF	TGTGCCAGCAGCCATACCCGGGACACAGGAAACACCATATATTTT
TRBJ2-7	.	TRBV9	TRBD1	CASSVDRAPYEQYF	TGTGCCAGCAGCGTCGACAGGGCCCCCTACGAGCAGTACTTC
TRBJ1-5	.	TRBV9	.	CASSVQMQPQHF	TGTGCCAGCAGCGTGCAGATGCAGCCCCAGCATTTT
TRBJ2-2	.	TRBV7-9	TRBD2	CASSSPSGISNTGELFF	TGTGCCAGCAGCTCTCCTAGCGGGATAAGCAACACCGGGGAGCTGTTTTTT
TRBJ2-3	.	TRBV7-6	TRBD2	CASSPGLAGDRDTQYF	TGTGCCAGCAGCCCTGGACTAGCGGGAGATCGAGATACGCAGTATTTT
TRBJ2-5	.	TRBV19	TRBD1	CASSKRTGLETQYF	TGTGCCAGTAGTAAACGGACAGGGCTGGAGACCCAGTACTTC
TRBJ1-1	.	TRBV30	.	CAWSTGSEAFF	TGTGCCTGGAGTACAGGGTCTGAAGCTTTCTTT
TRBJ1-5	.	TRBV4-1	.	CASSQERAGDNQPQHF	TGCGCCAGCAGCCAAGAGAGGGCAGGGGACAATCAGCCCCAGCATTTT
TRBJ1-2	.	TRBV27	TRBD1	CASSSTGARYGYTF	TGTGCCAGCAGTTCAACAGGGGCGAGGTATGGCTACACCTTC
TRBJ2-2	.	TRBV4-3	.	CASSAVVSGELFF	TGCGCCAGCAGCGCAGTCGTCTCCGGGGAGCTGTTTTTT
TRBJ2-3	.	TRBV18	TRBD2	CASSPGAGGPTDTQYF	TGTGCCAGCTCCCCTGGGGCGGGAGGACCCACAGATACGCAGTATTTT
TRBJ2-2	.	TRBV19	.	CASSSNTGELFF	TGTGCCAGTAGCTCTAACACCGGGGAGCTGTTTTTT
TRBJ2-7	few	TRBV7-2	.	CASSSTYEQYF	TGTGCCAGCAGCTCAACCTACGAGCAGTACTTC
TRBJ2-5	few	TRBV7-9	TRBD2	CASSLSGGRYETQYF	TGTGCCAGCAGCTTGTCTGGCGGGAGATATGAGACCCAGTACTTC
TRBJ2-7	.	TRBV27	.	CASRGRDKDEQYF	TGTGCCAGCAGAGGACGGGACAAGGACGAGCAGTACTTC
TRBJ2-7	.	TRBV10-3	.	CAISESGRSYEQYF	TGTGCCATCAGTGAGTCTGGTAGGAGCTACGAGCAGTACTTC
TRBJ2-1	once	TRBV7-7	.	CASSFESGNEQFF	TGTGCTAGCAGCTTTGAGAGTGGCAATGAGCAGTTCTTC
TRBJ2-5	.	TRBV5-1	.	CASSLSGETQYF	TGCGCCAGCAGCTTGAGCGGAGAGACCCAGTACTTC
TRBJ2-3	.	TRBV5-1	.	CASSLAGTDTQYF	TGCGCCAGCAGCTTGGCCGGCACAGATACGCAGTATTTT
TRBJ2-3	.	TRBV30	TRBD2	CAWSVSSGGGTDTQYF	TGTGCCTGGAGTGTCAGTTCGGGGGGGGGCACAGATACGCAGTATTTT
TRBJ1-1	.	TRBV9	.	CASSDPGKAFF	TGTGCCAGCAGCGACCCAGGGAAGGCTTTCTTT
TRBJ2-3	.	TRBV9	TRBD2	CASSSSGRTDTQYF	TGTGCCAGCAGTTCTAGCGGGAGGACAGATACGCAGTATTTT
TRBJ1-1	few	TRBV19	.	CASETGTSNTEAFF	TGTGCCAGTGAAACCGGGACATCGAACACTGAAGCTTTCTTT
TRBJ1-2	.	TRBV30	.	CAWSTTRGGGGYTF	TGTGCCTGGAGTACGACAAGGGGCGGGGGTGGCTACACCTTC
TRBJ2-7	.	TRBV5-1	TRBD2	CASSSALAGGSYEQYF	TGCGCCAGCAGCAGCGCACTAGCGGGGGGTTCTTACGAGCAGTACTTC
TRBJ1-3	.	TRBV7-2	.	CASSLGGPTEPASGNTIYF	TGTGCCAGCAGCTTAGGGGGCCCGACAGAGCCCGCCTCTGGAAACACCATATATTTT
TRBJ1-5	.	TRBV7-2	TRBD1	CASSLRVGQGAAGPQHF	TGTGCCAGCAGCCTCCGGGTGGGACAGGGGGCGGCGGGGCCCCAGCATTTT
TRBJ1-6	.	TRBV7-2	.	CASSRRTDNPGSLHF	TGTGCCAGCAGCCGACGGACGGACAACCCTGGATCCCTCCACTTT
TRBJ2-1	.	TRBV19	.	CASTLSYSRNNNEQFF	TGTGCCAGTACCCTATCTTACTCGCGGAATAACAATGAGCAGTTCTTC
TRBJ2-1	.	TRBV25-1	.	CASSEYSGSRGEQFF	TGTGCCAGCAGTGAATATTCAGGGTCTAGGGGCGAGCAGTTCTTC
TRBJ2-2	.	TRBV4-3	TRBD2	CASSPNWVTRKRETGSGELFF	TGCGCCAGCAGTCCGAACTGGGTTACTCGTAAGCGGGAGACTGGGAGCGGGGAGCTGTTTTTT
TRBJ2-7	.	TRBV2	.	CASSEGGGGPYEQYF	TGTGCCAGCAGTGAAGGGGGCGGGGGCCCCTACGAGCAGTACTTC
TRBJ2-3	once	TRBV11-3	.	CASSLGQATDTQYF	TGTGCCAGCAGCTTAGGGCAGGCGACAGATACGCAGTATTTT
TRBJ2-1	once	TRBV19	TRBD2	CASSIGGAGASNEQFF	TGTGCCAGTAGTATAGGGGGAGCGGGAGCTAGCAATGAGCAGTTCTTC
TRBJ1-5	.	TRBV19	.	CASSPNGGNQPQHF	TGTGCCAGTAGTCCCAACGGGGGGAATCAGCCCCAGCATTTT
TRBJ2-2	few	TRBV5-1	TRBD2	CASSLATSGGYTGELFF	TGCGCCAGCAGCTTGGCGACTAGCGGGGGTTACACCGGGGAGCTGTTTTTT